In this sample, the clone carrying this T cell receptor beta chain turned up many times. TCR beta CDR3 regions were amplified from RNA. The TCR CDR3 was amplified in a first-round RT-PCR using the HTBI primer set. TCRdb re-called the multiplex PCR reads through MiXCR, storing one row per CDR3 protein. The data contain about 580,000 distinct CDR3 sequences, about 45% of them singletons. This sample is drawn from a study of T cells in Graves' hyperthyroidism and ophthalmopathy. The sequencing sample was made of peripheral blood or thyroid tissue (not recorded which). This clonotype was sampled from a woman aged 18 to 35 with Graves' hyperthyroidism.

CDR3 sequence reads: CSARIGQGAGNQPQHF. DNA of the CDR3: TGCAGTGCTAGAATCGGACAGGGGGCTGGCAATCAGCCCCAGCATTTT. The rearrangement uses TRBV20-1 and TRBJ1-5, with 11 bases aligning to TRBD1. The CDR3 runs to 16 residues. In germline, CDR1 is DFQATT, CDR2 SNEGSKA (reference sequence). Trimming at V came to 2 bases and at J to 2 bases, leaving 5 bases not matched to a gene.